Listed here are 3 T cell receptor beta chains from one sample, sequenced in a study of control samples from healthy donors and cancer patients. The table came from immunoSEQ multiplex PCR; TCRdb's copy has only in-frame clones and leaves some out. The data contain roughly 83,000 clones, more than 75% of them singletons. Sequencing was done on a sample of blood. These receptors all stem from a woman aged 60-75 years in good health.

This clone was found once. This sequence joins TRBV14 and TRBJ2-1; unclear D gene. Germline-derived CDR1 and CDR2 are SGHDN and FVKESK. This CDR3 spans 14 amino acids. V lost 2 bases to trimming and J lost 5 bases, with 10 bases between them. DNA for the CDR3: TGTGCCAGCAGCCAACGCTGGCAGGACAATGAGCAGTTCTTC. It specifies CASSQRWQDNEQFF.

The chain employs TRBV3-1 (or the pseudogene TRBV3-2) and TRBJ1-1; 9 bases map to TRBD1. With V trimmed by 6 bases and J by 1 base, 3 bases remained unmatched. Germline V CDR1 and CDR2: LGHDT, YNNKEL (reference sequence). The CDR3 consists of 14 residues. This CDR3 is CASRQGASNTEAFF. CDR3 in DNA: TGTGCCAGCAGACAGGGGGCGTCGAACACTGAAGCTTTCTTT.

The table lists this clone with a count of one. The gene calls are TRBV10-2 and TRBJ2-1; TRBD2 matches 9 bases. The CDR3 sequence is 13 residues long. After removal of 8 bases from V and 5 bases from J, the junction contained 4 bases not matched to a gene. Germline assignment: CDR1 WSHSY and CDR2 SAAADI. CDR3 sequence: CASVAGADNEQFF. The CDR3 nucleotides are TGCGCCAGCGTAGCGGGGGCCGACAATGAGCAGTTCTTC.